What follows is one T cell receptor (beta chain) and its context. Its antigen is undetermined. The sample comes from a study of cytomegalovirus exposure and HLA in healthy donors. At the level of the study: A previous analysis identified 100 million to 120 million unique TCR beta sequences derived from approximately 190 million T cells.

CDR1 is MNHEY and CDR2 is SVGAGI in the germline V gene. The V and J ends lost 0 bases and 7 bases, in that order; junction bases with no gene match: 8. This CDR3 is built from 16 residues. General study results and limits: TRBV6-2, TRBV6-3 and some other V segments were excluded as indistinguishable.

60 Vbeta and 13 Jbeta primers were used in PCR. Study processing details: Later work found around 85 million unique TCR beta chains, with about 10 million shared. Using immunoSEQ multiplex PCR, the repertoire was profiled, and TCRdb retains in-frame clones only, with some absent. V and J calls and clone size come straight from that table; D and trimming were deduced from the DNA. The sample shows around 150,000 clones, 70% to 80% of them seen only once. The receptor comes from a male donor in good health and CMV-seronegative. The gene calls are TRBV6-5 and TRBJ2-3, with 9 nucleotides matching TRBD2. Sequencing was performed on PBMCs. CDR3 coding DNA: TGTGCCAGCAGTTACTCCATAGCGGGGGTGGGTAATACGCAGTATTTT. It is translated as CASSYSIAGVGNTQYF.